These 28 T cell receptor beta chains share one sample of origin, sequenced in a study of sequential checkpoint blockade in melanoma. Regarding treatment: randomized to nivolumab then ipilimumab (arm A) or the reverse (arm B). Method: immunoSEQ multiplex PCR; TCRdb's copy keeps in-frame clones and lacks some. The data hold roughly 36,000 clones, with over 30% observed a single time. The specimen was tumor tissue (inferred from file names), collected from a patient given nivolumab and ipilimumab in sequence. These TCRs come from a human donor with melanoma.

This chain connects TRBV6-8 to TRBJ1-2; 8 nucleotides line up with TRBD1. The J segment lost 7 bases and the V segment lost 5 bases, leaving 9 bases of the junction unmatched. Germline assignment: CDR1 MNHGY and CDR2 SAAAGT. This CDR3 region has 14 residues. The CDR3 DNA reads as TGTGCCAGCAGTGGTGACAGGGGAGTAGGTGGCTACACCTTC. Encoded protein: CASSGDRGVGGYTF.

This clone was counted a few times. The chain has TRBV7-8 and TRBJ1-2; D may be TRBD1 (5 bases). V lost 1 base to trimming and J lost 8 bases, with 14 bases between them. CDR1 SGHVS and CDR2 FQNEAQ come from the germline V gene. This CDR3 region has 14 residues. CDR3 protein: CASSLEASRGGYTF. CDR3 nucleotide sequence: TGTGCCAGCAGCTTAGAGGCTTCTAGGGGAGGCTACACCTTC.

The chain has TRBV19 and TRBJ2-1; 8 bases are a match to TRBD1. The CDR3 has 14 amino acids. V was clipped by 7 bases and J by 3 bases; unmatched bases: 5. Germline CDR1 LNHDA, CDR2 SQIVND (reference sequence). In DNA form, the CDR3 reads TGTGCCAGTACAGTACAGGGGGACTACAATGAGCAGTTCTTC. It yields the protein CASTVQGDYNEQFF.

This chain uses TRBV6-8 with TRBJ2-1; either TRBD1 or TRBD2 may supply D (5 bases each). The CDR3 runs 16 residues. Trimming pared 2 bases from V and 0 bases from J, leaving 11 bases between. Germline CDR1 is MNHGY and CDR2 is SAAAGT. CDR3 sequence reads: CASSYRDPSSYNEQFF. The CDR3 DNA reads as TGTGCCAGCAGTTACAGGGACCCGAGCTCCTACAATGAGCAGTTCTTC.

This clone has only a few counts. The chain combines TRBV11-3 with TRBJ2-1, with TRBD1 matching over 8 bases. The CDR3 totals 16 residues. CDR1 and CDR2 (germline): SGHNT, YENEEA. Trimming cost V 0 bases and J 6 bases; bases outside gene matches: 7. The CDR3 spells CASSLDFGQGTNEQFF. DNA for the CDR3: TGTGCCAGCAGCTTAGACTTCGGACAGGGTACCAATGAGCAGTTCTTC. The full variable domain, its missing parts supplied by reference TRBV11-3 and TRBJ2-1, is EAGVVQSPRYKIIEKKQPVAFWCNPISGHNTLYWYLQNLGQGPELLIRYENEEAVDDSQLPKDRFSAERLKGVDSTLKIQPAELGDSAVYLCASSLDFGQGTNEQFFGPGTRLTVL.

This clone was recorded once. The J gene is TRBJ1-1, the V gene TRBV5-1, with D possibly being TRBD1 (5 bases). CDR3 length equals 14 residues. V lost 3 bases to trimming and J lost 8 bases, with 17 bases between them. Looked up from germline, CDR1 is SGHRS and CDR2 is YFSETQ. In DNA form, the CDR3 reads TGCGCCAGCAGCTCATCGGGGCTTCCTTTCGAAGCTTTCTTT. Translation: CASSSSGLPFEAFF. The variable domain in full, with the rest retrieved from reference TRBV5-1 and TRBJ1-1, is KAGVTQTPRYLIKTRGQQVTLSCSPISGHRSVSWYQQTPGQGLQFLFEYFSETQRNKGNFPGRFSGRQFSNSRSEMNVSTLELGDSALYLCASSSSGLPFEAFFGQGTRLTVV.

V is TRBV15 and J is TRBJ2-1; D gene unclear. Deletions cut 0 bases from V and 2 bases from J, with 8 bases between. The V gene's germline CDR1 is LNHNV and CDR2 YYDKDF (reference sequence). The CDR3 runs to 15 residues. CDR3 sequence (DNA): TGTGCCACCAGCAGAGAATCCTCCCCCTACAATGAGCAGTTCTTC. This encodes CATSRESSPYNEQFF.

This clone occurred a few times. The chain couples TRBV9 to TRBJ1-2; weak D call: TRBD1 (5 bases). Trimming shortened V by 0 bases and J by 8 bases, and 14 bases separated the two germline ends. This CDR3 region has 14 residues. Germline V gene lookup returns CDR1 SGDLS and CDR2 YYNGEE. The chain's CDR3 is CASSVASGGEGYTF. The CDR3 coding sequence is TGTGCCAGCAGCGTAGCATCCGGGGGAGAGGGCTACACCTTC.

This clone was found a few times. J is TRBJ1-1 and V is TRBV11-3; D gene unclear. Trimming removed 4 bases at V and 0 bases at J, with 12 bases between. Per the germline V gene, CDR1 is SGHNT and CDR2 is YENEEA. The CDR3 length is 15 residues. The CDR3 bases are TGTGCCAGCAGCTCAAGTAATACATTGAACACTGAAGCTTTCTTT. Residues: CASSSSNTLNTEAFF.

This rearrangement joins TRBV18 to TRBJ1-2; no reliable D call. Trimming cost V 1 base and J 8 bases, with 20 bases left between them. From germline, CDR1 is KGHSH and CDR2 LQKENI. The CDR3 consists of 16 residues. The CDR3 loop reads CASSPRENGRMGGYTF. The CDR3 DNA follows: TGTGCCAGCTCACCACGGGAAAATGGTAGAATGGGCGGCTACACCTTC.

J is TRBJ2-3 and V is TRBV30, with D perhaps matching TRBD2 (5 bases). The CDR3 runs 13 residues. The V gene's germline CDR1 is GTSNPN and CDR2 SVGIG (reference sequence). Trimming took 3 bases from V and 6 from J, leaving 13 bases between them. Here the CDR3 reads CAWRKDSVDTQYF. The CDR3 DNA follows: TGTGCCTGGAGAAAGGACTCCGTGGATACGCAGTATTTT.

The CDR3 reads CASRRGNMNTEAFF. For the CDR3, the DNA is TGTGCCAGCAGGAGGGGGAACATGAACACTGAAGCTTTCTTT. The V call is TRBV6-8, the J call TRBJ1-1; possible D gene TRBD1, 6 bases. The germline V gene has CDR1 MNHGY and CDR2 SAAAGT. The CDR3 length is 14 residues. Trimming pared 6 bases from V and 0 bases from J, leaving 11 bases between.

This clone was recorded a few times. The CDR3 bases are TGTGCCATCAGCGGGACAAATAACACTGAAGCTTTCTTT. Amino acid sequence: CAISGTNNTEAFF. V usage is TRBV6-8 and J usage is TRBJ1-1; D possibly corresponds to TRBD1 (6 bases). The CDR3 spans 13 residues. CDR1 is MNHGY, CDR2 SAAAGT, per germline. The V end lost 10 bases, the J end lost 2 bases, and 14 bases lay between the germline ends.

The chain is built from TRBV18 and TRBJ2-2; 9 bases are shared with TRBD1. Germline V gene lookup returns CDR1 KGHSH and CDR2 LQKENI. V lost 6 bases and J lost 2; bases outside the gene matches: 4. The CDR3 is made up of 15 amino acids. The CDR3 loop is CASSLGQGNTGELFF. The CDR3 DNA reads as TGTGCCAGCTCGTTGGGACAGGGTAACACCGGGGAGCTGTTTTTT.

The chain couples TRBV23-1 to TRBJ1-1, with D hard to call. TRBV23-1 carries the ORF label, with uncertain function. The CDR3 runs to 13 residues. Trimming left V 6 bases short and J 8 bases short, with 16 bases between. The CDR3 DNA reads TGCGCCAGCAGCCAAGATAGTCGGGCCGAAGCTTTCTTT. This sequence encodes CASSQDSRAEAFF.

This clone has a single count. The chain has TRBV18 and TRBJ2-5; D is possibly TRBD2 (6 bases). The CDR3 has 15 residues. V lost 2 bases and J lost 4, with 14 bases in between. CDR1 and CDR2 (germline): KGHSH, LQKENI. The CDR3 loop is CASSPREVRGETQYF. Here the CDR3 DNA reads TGTGCCAGCTCACCAAGGGAGGTTCGAGGAGAGACCCAGTACTTC.

The chain carries TRBV28 and TRBJ2-7; no clear D. V was cut by 6 bases and J by 7 bases, with 19 bases left in between. Germline CDR1 reads MDHEN; CDR2 reads SYDVKM. There are 14 residues in the CDR3. The CDR3 bases are TGTGCCAGCAGGCCGGATCCTGGTTTTCGAGAGCAGTACTTC. The encoded protein is CASRPDPGFREQYF.

This clone was recorded at least ten times. The gene calls are TRBV6-8 and TRBJ2-1; D not resolved. The CDR3 has 15 amino acids. Trimming pared 5 bases from V and 0 bases from J, leaving 11 bases between. Germline V CDR1 and CDR2: MNHGY, SAAAGT. CDR3 residues: CASSDLSFSYNEQFF. The CDR3 DNA follows: TGTGCCAGCAGTGACTTGTCTTTCTCCTACAATGAGCAGTTCTTC.

The gene calls are TRBV30 and TRBJ2-6; D call uncertain. Germline V gives CDR1 GTSNPN, CDR2 SVGIG (reference sequence). CDR3 size: 14 residues. Trimming pared 3 bases from V and 0 bases from J, leaving 6 bases between. The CDR3 loop is CAWSRTSGANVLTF. CDR3 sequence (DNA): TGTGCCTGGAGCCGTACCTCTGGGGCCAACGTCCTGACTTTC.

This chain uses TRBV6-8 with TRBJ2-2, with unresolved D. The ends were cut back, 7 bases at V and 3 bases at J, with 9 bases in the middle. CDR3 length: 13 residues. CDR1 MNHGY and CDR2 SAAAGT come from the germline V gene. The CDR3 DNA is TGTGCCAGCAAACAACTCGACACCGGGGAGCTGTTTTTT. Translation gives CASKQLDTGELFF.

The chain is built from TRBV5-1 and TRBJ2-2; D is ambiguous. CDR1 and CDR2 from the germline V gene are SGHRS and YFSETQ. Trimming cost V 0 bases and J 5 bases, with 11 bases left between them. This CDR3 has 15 residues. The DNA for the CDR3 is TGCGCCAGCAGCTTGGGAGTCCCTCCTACCGGGGAGCTGTTTTTT. This codes for CASSLGVPPTGELFF.

This clone showed up just a few times. The chain employs TRBV9 and TRBJ2-7; tentative D call: TRBD1 (6 bases). The ends were cut back, 5 bases at V and 4 bases at J, with 13 bases in the middle. This CDR3 comprises 13 residues. Germline CDR1 reads SGDLS; CDR2 reads YYNGEE. The chain's CDR3 is CASSRDILYEQYF. CDR3 nucleotide sequence: TGTGCCAGCAGTAGGGACATCCTGTACGAGCAGTACTTC.

Only a few counts were recorded for this clone. This chain's CDR3 is CASRRPGTSEEETQYF. The CDR3 DNA follows: TGTGCCAGCAGACGACCCGGGACTAGCGAAGAAGAGACCCAGTACTTC. V usage is TRBV6-8 and J usage is TRBJ2-5; 10 bases agree with TRBD2. The V gene's germline CDR1 is MNHGY and CDR2 SAAAGT. V trimming: 6 bases; J trimming: 3 bases; junction bases outside the gene matches: 10. The CDR3 extends over 16 amino acids.

This chain connects TRBV15 to TRBJ2-4; the D call may be TRBD1 or TRBD2 (6 bases each). The germline V and J ends were trimmed by 0 bases and 1 base, with 19 bases remaining between them. Germline CDR1 and CDR2: LNHNV and YYDKDF (reference sequence). CDR3 size: 19 residues. DNA for the CDR3: TGTGCCACCAGCAGAGATAATAAGGGGGGCACACGGGCCAAAAACATTCAGTACTTC. Encoded protein: CATSRDNKGGTRAKNIQYF.

The chain couples TRBV5-1 to TRBJ2-2; 7 bases agree with TRBD2. CDR3 size: 17 residues. Germline values: CDR1 SGHRS, CDR2 YFSETQ. J gave up 5 bases and V 4 bases, and 14 bases lay outside the gene matches. The CDR3 DNA reads TGCGCCAGCAGCCCGGCCCCTAGCGGTCAGGGAACCGGGGAGCTGTTTTTT. This translates into CASSPAPSGQGTGELFF.

DNA for the CDR3: TGTGCCACCAGCAGGCTACAGGGGGCTGACACCGGGGAGCTGTTTTTT. Amino acid sequence: CATSRLQGADTGELFF. This sequence joins TRBV15 and TRBJ2-2; 9 positions match TRBD1. With 3 bases clipped from V and 3 bases from J, the junction kept 5 bases outside the gene matches. CDR3 length: 16 residues. Looked up from germline, CDR1 is LNHNV and CDR2 is YYDKDF (reference sequence).

This chain's CDR3 is CASSQQGLNTEAFF. Written as DNA, the CDR3 is TGTGCCAGTAGCCAACAGGGCCTGAACACTGAAGCTTTCTTT. The V call is TRBV19, the J call TRBJ1-1, with D tentatively TRBD1 (6 bases). The CDR3 has 14 amino acids. Per the germline V gene, CDR1 is LNHDA and CDR2 is SQIVND (reference sequence). The germline V and J ends were trimmed by 6 bases and 0 bases, with 11 bases remaining between them.

The chain employs TRBV30 and TRBJ2-5; 7 bases map to TRBD2. The junction had 5 bases not matched to a gene; V was cut back by 0 bases and J by 1 base. The germline V gene encodes CDR1 GTSNPN and CDR2 SVGIG (reference sequence). The CDR3 runs to 15 residues. For the CDR3, the DNA is TGTGCCTGGAGTGTGTTAAGCGGGGCCCAAGAGACCCAGTACTTC. It encodes CAWSVLSGAQETQYF.